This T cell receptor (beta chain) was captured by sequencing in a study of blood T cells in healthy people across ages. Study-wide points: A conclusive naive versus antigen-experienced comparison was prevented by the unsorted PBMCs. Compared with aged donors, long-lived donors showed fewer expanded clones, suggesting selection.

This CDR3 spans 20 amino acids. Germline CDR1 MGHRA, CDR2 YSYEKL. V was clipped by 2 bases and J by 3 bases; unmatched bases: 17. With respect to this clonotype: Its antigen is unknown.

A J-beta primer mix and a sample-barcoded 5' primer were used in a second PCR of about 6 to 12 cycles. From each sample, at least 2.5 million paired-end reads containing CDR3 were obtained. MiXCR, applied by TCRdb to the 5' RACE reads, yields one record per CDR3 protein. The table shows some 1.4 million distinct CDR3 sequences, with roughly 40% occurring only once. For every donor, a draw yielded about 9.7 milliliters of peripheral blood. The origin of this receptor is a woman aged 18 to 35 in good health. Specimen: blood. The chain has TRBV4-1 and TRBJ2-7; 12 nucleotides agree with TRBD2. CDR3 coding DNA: TGCGCCAGCAGCCAATCCACCGGGACTAGCGGGCTGAAGGGAGTCTACGAGCAGTACTTC. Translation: CASSQSTGTSGLKGVYEQYF.